This TCR beta chain originates from a study of identical twins. General study points: Out-of-frame alpha sequences common to twins exhibited a surplus of low generation probability.

The germline V gene encodes CDR1 SGHRS and CDR2 YFSETQ. The CDR3 has 17 residues. The V segment lost 4 bases and the J segment 8 bases; nucleotides outside the gene matches: 17. As for this clonotype: Its antigen is undetermined.

Template switching created a universal primer site, and the cDNA included unique molecular identifiers. TCRdb fed the 5' RACE reads into MiXCR, producing one record per CDR3 protein. This sample has 200,000 to 300,000 distinct CDR3 sequences, with 9.5% to 15% found just once. These data were also filed under a second study, of yellow fever vaccine responses in identical twins. This second study notes: In identical twins, vaccine T cell responses appeared partly shared and partly individual.

Sequenced material: memory (CD45RO+) T cells sorted from blood. This clonotype was sampled from a woman under 30 in good health. V gene TRBV5-1 combines with J gene TRBJ2-2, with 7 bases matching TRBD2. CDR3 sequence: CASSPLLRGAGLGELFF. The CDR3 nucleotides are TGCGCCAGCAGCCCTCTCCTTCGGGGAGCGGGGCTTGGGGAGCTGTTTTTT.